Listed here is a single T cell receptor (beta chain). Its target is unknown. Samples were assayed with immunoSEQ v3.0 at survey level. Here immunoSEQ multiplex PCR was the method, and the copy in TCRdb shows in-frame clones only, minus some. The sample has about 16,000 clones; 70% to 90% are singletons. Trimming removed 4 bases from V and 2 bases from J, with 11 bases in between. CDR1 and CDR2 (germline): SQVTM, ANQGSEA. The CDR3 spans 13 residues. The entry originates in a study of long-term antiretroviral therapy in people with HIV. Study-level points and caveats: HIV repertoire CDR3 lengths ranged less widely than those of controls. After ART, diversity increased yet remained lower than transplant donor controls.

The chain recombines TRBV29-1 with TRBJ1-1; tentative D call: TRBD1 (5 bases). This receptor was identified in a man in his fifties with HIV. This sample comprised unsorted PBMCs, obtained 0.7 years before starting antiretroviral therapy. CDR3 in amino acids: CSVAGRINTEAFF. The CDR3 bases are TGCAGCGTTGCGGGACGGATAAACACTGAAGCTTTCTTT.